This TCR beta chain comes out of a study of blood T cell repertoires in COVID-19. Overall study context: Collection of acute and convalescent COVID-19 samples took place in the United States, Italy and Spain. T cells, B-cell-depleted T cells, or PBMCs supplied cDNA or gDNA.

Those enrolled in Seattle joined during active infection and were followed longitudinally afterward. Authors' analysis steps: Using reference gene primer amplification, nucleated cell counts were estimated. The protocol was immunoSEQ multiplex PCR, while the TCRdb copy is restricted to in-frame clones and leaves out a portion. V, J and clone size are taken as reported in that table, and D and trimming were inferred from the DNA itself. The sample yields 120,000 to 150,000 clones, 84% seen once. This TCR came from a man between 25 and 39 years old with COVID-19, enrolled during active disease. The specimen was peripheral blood.

Here the CDR3 reads CASSQEQEAGGEQFF. The CDR3 DNA is TGCGCCAGCAGCCAAGAGCAGGAGGCGGGGGGAGAGCAGTTCTTC. The rearrangement links TRBV4-1 to TRBJ2-1; 8 nucleotides match TRBD2. J was trimmed by 10 bases and V by 0 bases; bases with no gene match: 8. Germline CDR1 MGHRA, CDR2 YSYEKL. The CDR3 is 15 amino acids.